Shown below are 21 T cell receptor beta chains from a single sample sequenced in a study of shared clonotypes between healthy human individuals. TCRdb keeps only in-frame clones here, not all; method: immunoSEQ multiplex PCR. The repertoire consists of about 120,000 clones, with 68% occurring once and the leading ten covering over 20%. The material sequenced was memory CD8+ T cells sorted from blood. The subset was: CD45RO+ cells pooled with CCR7-negative TemRA cells. The receptors stem from a woman younger than 45 in good health.

V gene TRBV27 combines with J gene TRBJ2-2, with D maybe TRBD2 (5 bases). The CDR3 contains 12 residues. Germline V gives CDR1 MNHEY, CDR2 SMNVEV (reference sequence). Between the trimmed V and J ends, which lost 4 bases and 7 bases, there was a span of 7 bases. CDR3 sequence (DNA): TGTGCCAGCAGTTCACTAGGCGGGGAGCTGTTTTTT. It specifies CASSSLGGELFF.

The chain uses TRBV28 and TRBJ2-7; D is undetermined. The length of the CDR3 is 11 residues. Germline CDR1 is MDHEN and CDR2 is SYDVKM. The V and J ends lost 8 bases and 6 bases respectively, with 11 bases between them. The CDR3 bases are TGTGCCAGCGGGTCCCCTGGCGAGCAGTACTTC. Residues: CASGSPGEQYF.

The gene calls are TRBV11-1 and TRBJ2-3, with 8 bases aligning to TRBD2. V was clipped by 4 bases and J by 2 bases; unmatched bases: 5. The length of the CDR3 is 15 residues. The germline CDR1 and CDR2 sequences are SGHAT and FQDESV (reference sequence). CDR3 sequence: CASSSGLEYTDTQYF. As DNA, the CDR3 is TGTGCCAGCAGCTCGGGACTAGAGTACACAGATACGCAGTATTTT. Full variable domain (missing parts from reference TRBV11-1 and TRBJ2-3): EAEVAQSPRYKITEKSQAVAFWCDPISGHATLYWYRQILGQGPELLVQFQDESVVDDSQLPKDRFSAERLKGVDSTLKIQPAELGDSAMYLCASSSGLEYTDTQYFGPGTRLTVL.

The chain uses TRBV19 and TRBJ2-3, with 7 positions matching TRBD1. This CDR3 is 13 amino acids long. Per germline, CDR1 LNHDA and CDR2 SQIVND (reference sequence). After removal of 5 bases from V and 6 bases from J, the junction contained 5 bases not matched to a gene. The CDR3 DNA is TGTGCCAGTAGTGCCCTGACAGGGGATACGCAGTATTTT. Its protein product is CASSALTGDTQYF.

The rearrangement links TRBV28 to TRBJ1-2, with 12 bases matching TRBD1. The CDR3 is made up of 15 amino acids. Germline V gives CDR1 MDHEN, CDR2 SYDVKM. V was clipped by 8 bases and J by 7 bases; unmatched bases: 11. The CDR3 loop is CASSPPGQGAVGYTF. The CDR3 coding sequence is TGTGCCAGCTCTCCCCCGGGACAGGGGGCGGTTGGCTACACCTTC.

A remark on this clone: This could be a read error, since a much larger clone is one nucleotide away. DNA of the CDR3: TGTGCCAGCAGTGGGGGCAGCGGGGGGGGGACCTACTACGAGCAGTACTTC. Encoded protein: CASSGGSGGGTYYEQYF. The chain joins TRBV25-1 to TRBJ2-7; 10 nucleotides line up with TRBD2. Per germline, CDR1 MGHDK and CDR2 SYGVNS. J lost 3 bases, V lost 4 bases, and 12 bases had no gene match. The CDR3 totals 17 residues.

This chain joins TRBV28 and TRBJ2-7, with TRBD2 identical over 8 bases. This CDR3 has 15 amino acids. Per germline, CDR1 MDHEN and CDR2 SYDVKM. V gave up 7 bases and J gave up 6 bases; unmatched junction bases: 14. CDR3 loop: CASTPTVSGAREQYF. CDR3 DNA: TGTGCCAGCACTCCAACCGTTAGCGGGGCCCGCGAGCAGTACTTC.

The chain combines TRBV2 with TRBJ1-2; possibly TRBD1 for D (5 bases). V lost 3 bases and J lost 2, with 7 bases in between. The germline V gene has CDR1 SNHLY and CDR2 FYNNEI. This CDR3 has 13 residues. The chain's CDR3 is CASSDRGNYGYTF. The CDR3, as DNA: TGTGCCAGCAGTGACCGGGGGAACTATGGCTACACCTTC.

This chain links TRBV6-1 with TRBJ2-1; 7 bases are a match to TRBD1. V lost 8 bases, J lost 6 bases, and 10 bases stayed unmatched. The CDR3 has 14 amino acids. Germline values: CDR1 MNHNS, CDR2 SASEGT. DNA of the CDR3: TGTGCCAGCCGGCTAGGATCAGGGGGCAATGAGCAGTTCTTC. Its protein product is CASRLGSGGNEQFF.

The genes are TRBV5-4 and TRBJ2-7, with TRBD2 identical over 11 bases. CDR1 is SGHNT, CDR2 YYREEE, per germline (reference sequence). Trimming took 0 bases from V and 3 from J; bases not matched to a gene: 2. This CDR3 is built from 15 residues. CDR3 region: CASSLVGTSGYEQYF. The CDR3 bases are TGTGCCAGCAGCTTGGTTGGGACTAGCGGCTACGAGCAGTACTTC.

The CDR3 region is CAISWTGDSNQPQHF. The CDR3 DNA is TGTGCCATCAGTTGGACAGGGGATAGCAATCAGCCCCAGCATTTT. The V and J genes are TRBV10-3 and TRBJ1-5, with 9 bases that match TRBD1. The CDR3 is made up of 15 amino acids. V lost 5 bases and J lost 0; bases outside the gene matches: 2. From germline, CDR1 is ENHRY and CDR2 SYGVKD.

This chain uses TRBV15 with TRBJ2-1; the match to TRBD2 covers 8 bases. The V and J ends lost 1 base and 7 bases, in that order; junction bases with no gene match: 6. The CDR3 covers 15 residues. Per the germline V gene, CDR1 is LNHNV and CDR2 is YYDKDF (reference sequence). Here the CDR3 reads CATSRGMAGGNEQFF. The CDR3, as DNA: TGTGCCACCAGCAGAGGGATGGCGGGAGGAAATGAGCAGTTCTTC.

This rearrangement joins TRBV2 to TRBJ1-3; D is ambiguous. The CDR3 sequence is 14 residues long. Germline-derived CDR1 and CDR2 are SNHLY and FYNNEI. Trimming stripped 6 bases from V and 0 bases from J, with 9 bases between. This CDR3 reads CASSPGFSGNTIYF. The CDR3 nucleotides read TGTGCCAGCAGCCCCGGGTTCTCTGGAAACACCATATATTTT.

Of note for this clone: Germline is not matched at one junction end, which may reflect a read error. The J gene is TRBJ2-1, the V gene TRBV25-1; a possible D gene is TRBD2 (6 bases). Germline values: CDR1 MGHDK, CDR2 SYGVNS. The CDR3 consists of 17 residues. The CDR3 is CASNEFGGRISYNEQFF. CDR3 bases: TGTGCCAGCAATGAATTTGGGGGGAGGATTTCCTACAATGAGCAGTTCTTC.

The V call is TRBV6-1, the J call TRBJ2-7; 7 positions agree with TRBD2. Trimming took 3 bases from V and 2 from J; bases not matched to a gene: 10. CDR1 MNHNS and CDR2 SASEGT come from the germline V gene. This CDR3 has 16 amino acids. CDR3 region: CASSEFAGVGTYEQYF. CDR3 in DNA: TGTGCCAGCAGTGAGTTTGCGGGAGTAGGGACCTACGAGCAGTACTTC.

V usage is TRBV10-3 and J usage is TRBJ1-5, with a possible D match to TRBD1 (5 bases). This CDR3 is 13 amino acids long. The V gene lost 8 bases and the J gene lost 4 bases, with 12 bases spanning the gap. Germline V lookup: CDR1 ENHRY, CDR2 SYGVKD. The CDR3 is CAISAGRNQPQHF. CDR3 nucleotide sequence: TGTGCCATCTCGGCAGGGAGAAATCAGCCCCAGCATTTT.

The chain employs TRBV27 and TRBJ1-2, with a weak D call TRBD1 (6 bases). The CDR3 extends over 15 amino acids. CDR1 is MNHEY and CDR2 is SMNVEV in the germline V gene (reference sequence). V lost 4 bases to trimming and J lost 6 bases, with 18 bases between them. This chain's CDR3 is CASSSLGGGADGYTF. In nucleotides, the CDR3 is TGTGCCAGCAGTTCCCTAGGCGGGGGCGCCGATGGCTACACCTTC.

This rearrangement joins TRBV6-1 to TRBJ2-1, with no clear D. The V end lost 3 bases, the J end lost 5 bases, and 8 bases lay between the germline ends. Germline loops: CDR1 MNHNS, CDR2 SASEGT. The CDR3 extends over 13 amino acids. Here the CDR3 reads CASSESTHNEQFF. Written as DNA, the CDR3 is TGTGCCAGCAGTGAGTCCACCCACAATGAGCAGTTCTTC.

There are a few counts of this clone. The J gene is TRBJ2-3, the V gene TRBV27, with 7 bases lining up with TRBD2. With 2 bases clipped from V and 14 bases from J, the junction kept 7 bases outside the gene matches. This CDR3 spans 12 amino acids. The germline V gene has CDR1 MNHEY and CDR2 SMNVEV (reference sequence). The CDR3 region has the DNA TGTGCCAGCAGTTTAAACGGGGGGTCTCCGTATTTT. Translation: CASSLNGGSPYF.

The chain employs TRBV19 and TRBJ2-7; no clear D gene. The CDR3 contains 13 residues. Per the germline V gene, CDR1 is LNHDA and CDR2 is SQIVND (reference sequence). V shed 5 bases and J shed 3 bases, with 11 bases lying between them. This CDR3 is CASSLRPDYEQYF. The CDR3 DNA sequence: TGTGCCAGTAGTTTACGGCCCGACTACGAGCAGTACTTC.

The rearrangement joins TRBV9 to TRBJ2-1; the D is unclear. The CDR3 sequence is 11 residues long. Trimming pared 5 bases from V and 9 bases from J, leaving 9 bases between. Germline CDR1 is SGDLS and CDR2 is YYNGEE. CDR3 amino acids: CASSGRGEQFF. The CDR3 region has the DNA TGTGCCAGCAGTGGCCGTGGTGAGCAGTTCTTC.